This entry lists 17 T cell receptor beta chains sequenced from one sample in a study of shared clonotypes between healthy human individuals. Sequenced by immunoSEQ multiplex PCR; TCRdb stores in-frame clones only, minus some. This sample carries fewer than 700,000 clones, 85% to 95% of them seen once, and the ten largest clones take about 0.11%. CD8 cells regarded as naive lacked CD45RO, were positively chosen for CCR7, and omitted terminally differentiated effector memory CD45RA+ cells. The sequenced sample consisted of naive CD8+ T cells sorted from blood. All receptors come from a woman aged 30 to 39 in good health.

The V and J genes are TRBV27 and TRBJ1-5; D gene unclear. This CDR3 spans 13 amino acids. Germline V lookup: CDR1 MNHEY, CDR2 SMNVEV (reference sequence). V was pared by 10 bases and J by 8 bases, with 18 bases between. CDR3 residues: CATADRGQEPQHF. In nucleotides, the CDR3 is TGTGCCACCGCCGACCGAGGGCAAGAGCCCCAGCATTTT.

This rearrangement joins TRBV14 to TRBJ2-4; D may be TRBD1 (6 bases). Germline loops: CDR1 SGHDN, CDR2 FVKESK. V was clipped by 1 base and J by 7 bases, with 14 bases between them. The CDR3 runs to 15 residues. CDR3 sequence: CASSQGPGEPNIQYF. The CDR3 nucleotides are TGTGCCAGCAGCCAAGGGCCAGGGGAGCCTAACATTCAGTACTTC.

The rearrangement joins TRBV5-6 to TRBJ2-7, with D unclear. The V end was cut by 0 bases, the J end by 7 bases, with 14 bases between. This CDR3 has 14 amino acids. Germline V lookup: CDR1 SGHDT, CDR2 YYEEEE. This chain's CDR3 is CASSLDNYGSEQYF. The CDR3 DNA reads as TGTGCCAGCAGCTTGGATAACTATGGGTCAGAGCAGTACTTC.

This rearrangement joins TRBV18 to TRBJ2-1, with D hard to call. Looked up from germline, CDR1 is KGHSH and CDR2 is LQKENI. Trimming pared 2 bases from V and 1 base from J, leaving 15 bases between. The CDR3 contains 17 residues. In nucleotides, the CDR3 is TGTGCCAGCTCACCAACACCGTACCTTGAGTCCTACAATGAGCAGTTCTTC. It encodes CASSPTPYLESYNEQFF.

The V call is TRBV29-1, the J call TRBJ2-5, with D possibly TRBD2 on 6 matching bases. Germline assignment: CDR1 SQVTM and CDR2 ANQGSEA. This CDR3 has 13 amino acids. V was cut by 3 bases and J by 11 bases, with 19 bases left in between. The CDR3 is CSVDQGGSEEQYF. CDR3 DNA: TGCAGCGTTGATCAGGGAGGATCGGAGGAGCAGTACTTC.

This chain joins TRBV6-6 and TRBJ2-7; 8 bases line up with TRBD1. The germline CDR1 and CDR2 sequences are MNHNY and SVGAGI (reference sequence). With V trimmed by 2 bases and J by 6 bases, 6 bases remained unmatched. The CDR3 consists of 14 residues. CDR3 protein: CASSYGRTGLEQYF. The CDR3 DNA reads as TGTGCCAGCAGTTACGGTAGGACAGGGCTCGAGCAGTACTTC.

The chain recombines TRBV11-1 with TRBJ2-7; 7 bases align to TRBD2. The V gene's germline CDR1 is SGHAT and CDR2 FQDESV (reference sequence). V shed 4 bases and J 3 bases; nucleotides not matched to a gene: 0. CDR3 length: 12 residues. CDR3 DNA: TGTGCCAGCAGCTGGGGGGGCTACGAGCAGTACTTC. Its protein is CASSWGGYEQYF.

The chain uses TRBV7-9 and TRBJ1-2; D is possibly TRBD1 (6 bases). The CDR3 runs 13 residues. Germline values: CDR1 SEHNR, CDR2 FQNEAQ (reference sequence). Trimming stripped 0 bases from V and 8 bases from J, with 10 bases between. In DNA, the CDR3 is TGTGCCAGCAGCTTAGCCTACAGGGCCGGCTACACCTTC. Protein product: CASSLAYRAGYTF. Looking up the rest from reference TRBV7-9 and TRBJ1-2 gives the full variable domain: DTGVSQNPRHKITKRGQNVTFRCDPISEHNRLYWYRQTLGQGPEFLTYFQNEAQLEKSRLLSDRFSAERPKGSFSTLEIQRTEQGDSAMYLCASSLAYRAGYTFGSGTRLTVV.

The J gene is TRBJ2-7, the V gene TRBV11-2; 9 nucleotides align to TRBD2. The CDR3 contains 16 residues. Trimming at V came to 3 bases and at J to 5 bases, leaving 11 bases not matched to a gene. The V gene's germline CDR1 is SGHAT and CDR2 FQNNGV. The CDR3 DNA is TGTGCCAGCAGCTTTAGTAGCGGGGGCCGCTTGGACGAGCAGTACTTC. Amino acids: CASSFSSGGRLDEQYF.

This chain links TRBV28 with TRBJ2-5, with D maybe TRBD2 (5 bases). The CDR3 is 14 amino acids. The germline V gene has CDR1 MDHEN and CDR2 SYDVKM. Trimming cost V 6 bases and J 3 bases, with 14 bases left between them. CDR3 amino acids: CASRRGLREETQYF. The CDR3 DNA is TGTGCCAGCAGGAGAGGACTCCGGGAAGAGACCCAGTACTTC. The variable domain in full, with the rest retrieved from reference TRBV28 and TRBJ2-5, is DVKVTQSSRYLVKRTGEKVFLECVQDMDHENMFWYRQDPGLGLRLIYFSYDVKMKEKGDIPEGYSVSREKKERFSLILESASTNQTSMYLCASRRGLREETQYFGPGTRLLVL.

The J gene is TRBJ2-1, the V gene TRBV9; the D gene is possibly TRBD2 (5 bases). V was clipped by 0 bases and J by 7 bases, with 14 bases between them. The CDR3 runs 15 residues. Germline V gene data show CDR1 as SGDLS and CDR2 as YYNGEE. The DNA for the CDR3 is TGTGCCAGCAGCGTAGATCGAGGGTTTGGGAATGAGCAGTTCTTC. The encoded protein is CASSVDRGFGNEQFF. Complete variable domain (other parts from reference TRBV9 and TRBJ2-1): DSGVTQTPKHLITATGQRVTLRCSPRSGDLSVYWYQQSLDQGLQFLIQYYNGEERAKGNILERFSAQQFPDLHSELNLSSLELGDSALYFCASSVDRGFGNEQFFGPGTRLTVL.

The V call is TRBV15, the J call TRBJ1-5, with D unresolved. With 5 bases removed from V and 4 bases from J, the gap between germline ends came to 9 bases. This CDR3 is built from 13 residues. Germline-derived CDR1 and CDR2 are LNHNV and YYDKDF (reference sequence). CDR3 sequence reads: CATSPPMNQPQHF. The CDR3 DNA is TGTGCCACCAGCCCCCCCATGAATCAGCCCCAGCATTTT. Variable domain in full (rest from reference TRBV15 and TRBJ1-5): DAMVIQNPRYQVTQFGKPVTLSCSQTLNHNVMYWYQQKSSQAPKLLFHYYDKDFNNEADTPDNFQSRRPNTSFCFLDIRSPGLGDTAMYLCATSPPMNQPQHFGDGTRLSIL.

This rearrangement joins TRBV6-5 to TRBJ2-1; D is uncertain. Trimming removed 8 bases at V and 5 bases at J, with 13 bases between. The germline V gene encodes CDR1 MNHEY and CDR2 SVGAGI. This CDR3 comprises 13 residues. CDR3 sequence reads: CASGLTGNNEQFF. In nucleotides, the CDR3 is TGTGCCAGCGGCCTAACTGGAAACAATGAGCAGTTCTTC.

The chain couples TRBV19 to TRBJ2-2, with TRBD2 identical over 7 bases. V shed 2 bases and J 6 bases; nucleotides not matched to a gene: 15. The germline V gene encodes CDR1 LNHDA and CDR2 SQIVND (reference sequence). The CDR3 is 18 amino acids. This CDR3 is CASSIMFGIAGVAGELFF. CDR3 DNA: TGTGCCAGTAGTATAATGTTCGGAATCGCGGGAGTCGCCGGGGAGCTGTTTTTT.

The rearrangement joins TRBV28 to TRBJ2-1, with TRBD2 identical over 11 bases. Germline CDR1 MDHEN, CDR2 SYDVKM. V was clipped by 3 bases and J by 15 bases; unmatched bases: 10. The CDR3 totals 14 residues. CDR3 amino acids: CASSFTSGSKGAFF. The CDR3 nucleotides read TGTGCCAGCAGTTTTACTAGCGGGAGTAAGGGCGCGTTCTTC.

V is TRBV10-1 and J is TRBJ2-1; TRBD2 matches 13 bases. V dropped 4 bases and J dropped 10; count of bases not matched to a gene: 7. Germline V gives CDR1 WNHNN, CDR2 SYGVQD (reference sequence). This CDR3 is 15 amino acids long. In DNA form, the CDR3 reads TGCGCCAGCAGTGTCGGACTAGCGGGAGATGACGAGCAGTTCTTC. Translated: CASSVGLAGDDEQFF.

This clone came up once. The gene calls are TRBV2 and TRBJ2-4; the D gene is possibly TRBD2 (6 bases). V was shortened by 2 bases and J by 3 bases, with 11 bases between the two germline ends. The CDR3 loop spans 15 amino acids. CDR1 and CDR2 (germline): SNHLY, FYNNEI. The CDR3 region has the DNA TGTGCCAGCAGTGAATTTGGGGGGAGCAAAAACATTCAGTACTTC. Encoded protein: CASSEFGGSKNIQYF.